Below, 32 T cell receptor beta chains from the same sample are listed, as sequenced in a study of monozygotic twins with inflammatory bowel disease. TCRdb reprocessed the 5' RACE reads, with one entry per CDR3 protein and no DNA. The clone table shows 400,000 or so distinct CDR3 sequences, with the ten largest holding about 2.3%. The sample consisted of blood. The receptors originated from a human donor with ulcerative colitis or Crohn's disease, or a healthy co-twin of an affected twin (not recorded which).

The chain recombines TRBV29-1 with TRBJ1-2; TCRdb's assignment of TRBD1 cannot be checked, as there is no DNA. Germline V gene lookup returns CDR1 SQVTM and CDR2 ANQGSEA. CDR3 length: 13 residues. CDR3 amino acids: CSVERGQGDGYTF.

The gene calls are TRBV20-1 and TRBJ2-2; TCRdb names TRBD2, which stays unverified in the absence of DNA. This CDR3 region has 14 residues. CDR1 is DFQATT and CDR2 is SNEGSKA in the germline V gene (reference sequence). The CDR3 here is CSARLAGNTGELFF.

This chain connects TRBV20-1 to TRBJ1-2; TCRdb's D gene call, TRBD1, goes unchecked for lack of DNA. Per germline, CDR1 DFQATT and CDR2 SNEGSKA (reference sequence). This CDR3 has 19 amino acids. CDR3 residues: CSAREGKPGTDKANYGYTF.

This chain connects TRBV5-4 to TRBJ2-7; TCRdb designates TRBD1, a call that cannot be tested without DNA. Germline V gives CDR1 SGHNT, CDR2 YYREEE (reference sequence). The CDR3 covers 14 residues. Here the CDR3 reads CASSFMGPVDEQYF.

This chain connects TRBV18 to TRBJ2-2; TCRdb designates TRBD2, a call that cannot be tested without DNA. The CDR3 sequence is 17 residues long. Germline CDR1 reads KGHSH; CDR2 reads LQKENI. CDR3: CASSPTLSGLNTGELFF.

This chain links TRBV7-2 with TRBJ1-4. Germline V lookup: CDR1 SGHTA, CDR2 FQGNSA. The CDR3 length is 16 residues. CDR3 sequence reads: CASSPSGSGGREKLFF.

This rearrangement joins TRBV4-3 to TRBJ2-1. CDR1 is LGHNA and CDR2 is YSLEER in the germline V gene. There are 15 residues in the CDR3. CDR3: CASSQDWISYNEQFF.

The chain is built from TRBV6-5 and TRBJ2-1. In germline, CDR1 is MNHEY, CDR2 SVGAGI. The CDR3 loop spans 15 amino acids. This CDR3 is CASSSPASSYNEQFF.

V and J are TRBV6-5 and TRBJ2-3; with no DNA, the TCRdb D assignment of TRBD2 cannot be verified. Germline CDR1 reads MNHEY; CDR2 reads SVGAGI. There are 18 residues in the CDR3. The CDR3 region is CASSYSIASGGYTDTQYF.

The chain joins TRBV5-1 to TRBJ2-7; TCRdb selects TRBD1, and the lack of DNA leaves this call unchecked. The CDR3 extends over 13 amino acids. CDR1 and CDR2 from the germline V gene are SGHRS and YFSETQ. The CDR3 loop reads CASSLDGGGEQYF.

V is TRBV27 and J is TRBJ2-7; TCRdb picks TRBD1, but there is no DNA to check that call. Germline CDR1 reads MNHEY; CDR2 reads SMNVEV (reference sequence). CDR3 length: 15 amino acids. The CDR3 region is CASRSTGPATYEQYF.

The V gene is TRBV27, the J gene TRBJ1-1; TCRdb's D gene call, TRBD1, goes unchecked for lack of DNA. CDR1 and CDR2 (germline): MNHEY, SMNVEV (reference sequence). The CDR3 has 16 amino acids. The CDR3 region is CASSLNTGVLNTEAFF.

J is TRBJ2-1 and V is TRBV10-3; the TRBD2 assignment by TCRdb is unverifiable without DNA. The germline V gene has CDR1 ENHRY and CDR2 SYGVKD. The CDR3 has 15 residues. The CDR3 protein is CAISTREGVVNEQFF.

The rearrangement uses TRBV10-3 and TRBJ2-7; lacking DNA, the TRBD2 call made by TCRdb goes unchecked. In germline, CDR1 is ENHRY, CDR2 SYGVKD. CDR3 length: 13 amino acids. The CDR3 spells CATEREGLAEQYF.

This chain joins TRBV30 and TRBJ1-3. The CDR3 extends over 13 amino acids. The germline V gene encodes CDR1 GTSNPN and CDR2 SVGIG (reference sequence). The CDR3: CAWDLSSGNTIYF.

CDR3 residues: CASSLVQGEQFF. The rearrangement links TRBV7-2 to TRBJ2-1; there is no DNA to check the TCRdb D call of TRBD1. The V gene's germline CDR1 is SGHTA and CDR2 FQGNSA. The CDR3 loop spans 12 amino acids.

The chain employs TRBV7-6 and TRBJ2-7; TCRdb names TRBD1, which stays unverified in the absence of DNA. The CDR3 has 15 amino acids. The germline CDR1 and CDR2 sequences are SGHVS and FNYEAQ. This CDR3 reads CASSLQGGLAYEQYF. The whole variable domain, filled in from reference TRBV7-6 and TRBJ2-7, reads GAGVSQSPRYKVTKRGQDVALRCDPISGHVSLYWYRQALGQGPEFLTYFNYEAQQDKSGLPNDRFSAERPEGSISTLTIQRTEQRDSAMYRCASSLQGGLAYEQYFGPGTRLTVT.

The chain combines TRBV7-2 with TRBJ1-1. The CDR3 spans 14 residues. Germline lookup yields CDR1 SGHTA and CDR2 FQGNSA. CDR3 sequence: CASSPRGGWTEAFF.

The J gene is TRBJ2-5, the V gene TRBV5-6; the TCRdb D gene call, TRBD1, has no DNA to confirm it. Germline assignment: CDR1 SGHDT and CDR2 YYEEEE. The CDR3 consists of 13 residues. The CDR3 spells CASSYIGGETQYF.

The rearrangement links TRBV27 to TRBJ2-3; the D call from TCRdb, TRBD2, cannot be confirmed without DNA. Germline V CDR1 and CDR2: MNHEY, SMNVEV (reference sequence). This CDR3 region has 16 residues. This CDR3 is CASSSLTSGGTDTQYF.

This chain connects TRBV30 to TRBJ2-3; the D call of TRBD1 rests on TCRdb alone, since no DNA is present to check it. In germline, CDR1 is GTSNPN, CDR2 SVGIG (reference sequence). The CDR3 sequence is 14 residues long. This CDR3 reads CACRPGENTDTQYF.

The chain links TRBV27 to TRBJ2-7; lacking DNA, the TRBD2 call made by TCRdb goes unchecked. The CDR3 sequence is 16 residues long. The germline gives CDR1 MNHEY, CDR2 SMNVEV (reference sequence). CDR3 in amino acids: CASSVGLAVLRYEQYF.

The V call is TRBV15, the J call TRBJ1-1. Germline-derived CDR1 and CDR2 are LNHNV and YYDKDF (reference sequence). There are 14 residues in the CDR3. The CDR3 protein is CATSRARMNTEAFF.

CDR3: CAWSNRDSHEQYF. The chain recombines TRBV30 with TRBJ2-7; TCRdb selects TRBD1, and the lack of DNA leaves this call unchecked. The CDR3 extends over 13 amino acids. The V gene's germline CDR1 is GTSNPN and CDR2 SVGIG (reference sequence).

The V call is TRBV5-1, the J call TRBJ2-4; checking the TCRdb D call of TRBD1 is not possible without DNA. Germline CDR1 and CDR2: SGHRS and YFSETQ. The CDR3 length is 16 residues. The CDR3 here is CASSLSDREGKNIQYF.

The rearrangement joins TRBV19 to TRBJ2-1; no DNA is available, so the TRBD2 call from TCRdb remains unchecked. CDR1 and CDR2 (germline): LNHDA, SQIVND (reference sequence). The CDR3 contains 18 residues. The CDR3 protein is CASSPDYGTSGKNNEQFF.

V is TRBV5-1 and J is TRBJ2-5. Per the germline V gene, CDR1 is SGHRS and CDR2 is YFSETQ. The CDR3 runs 16 residues. The CDR3: CASSPAVTGNQETQYF.

The chain carries TRBV21-1 and TRBJ1-5; checking the TCRdb D call of TRBD1 is not possible without DNA. TRBV21-1 is a recognized pseudogene. The CDR3 covers 16 residues. The CDR3 spells CASSKEGVTGNQPQHF.

V and J are TRBV3-1 and TRBJ2-1; the TCRdb D gene call, TRBD1, has no DNA to confirm it. CDR3 length: 15 residues. Germline CDR1 and CDR2: LGHDT and YNNKEL (reference sequence). The CDR3: CASSLGTGVKNEQFF.

The chain carries TRBV19 and TRBJ2-1; TCRdb gives TRBD2 as the D gene, but with no DNA this cannot be confirmed. The CDR3 contains 15 residues. Germline CDR1 and CDR2: LNHDA and SQIVND (reference sequence). The CDR3 sequence is CASSSGRTSYNEQFF.

The genes are TRBV28 and TRBJ1-5. The CDR3 runs 13 residues. CDR1 is MDHEN, CDR2 SYDVKM, per germline. CDR3 sequence: CASSLRPNQPQHF.

The rearrangement uses TRBV5-6 and TRBJ2-1; TCRdb's assignment of TRBD1 cannot be checked, as there is no DNA. There are 13 residues in the CDR3. In germline, CDR1 is SGHDT, CDR2 YYEEEE. CDR3 loop: CASSSGVGNEQFF.